This T cell receptor (beta chain) was profiled in a study of human T cells and chemical hapten exposure. Study details: DPC at 2% was the sensitizing agent, placed on around 2 cm by around 2 cm of upper inner arm skin. Study-wide findings and caveats: Significantly more large CDR3 similarity clusters arose among expanded TCRs than among controls.

This clonotype was counted only a few times. Its antigen is unknown. Germline V lookup: CDR1 ENHRY, CDR2 SYGVKD. J gave up 1 base and V 6 bases, and 7 bases lay outside the gene matches. This CDR3 has 15 residues. Time point meaning: patch test 1, 2 weeks after DPC sensitization. Treatment specified: therapeutic diphenylcyclopropenone sensitization with weekly scalp DPC. TCRdb passed the RACE reads through MiXCR, listing each CDR3 protein once. The table has under 450,000 distinct CDR3 sequences, 4.8% seen once. This receptor was obtained from a woman between 50 and 59 years old with alopecia areata. Some clones in this sample may be carry-over from other donors' samples. Source: whole blood, taken in connection with sensitization to the hapten diphenylcyclopropenone (DPC). V gene TRBV10-3 combines with J gene TRBJ2-3, with 7 bases lining up with TRBD2. CDR3 region: CAISGRTAGTDTQYF. DNA for the CDR3: TGTGCCATCAGCGGGAGGACGGCGGGCACAGATACGCAGTATTTT.